A selection of T cell receptor beta chains follows, all from one sample in a study of blood T cell repertoires in COVID-19. Produced via immunoSEQ multiplex PCR; TCRdb's table is partial and in-frame only. The top ten hold just under 20% of the sample, which has around 220,000 clones, approximately 80% seen once. Sequencing was performed on peripheral blood. The receptors shown here come from a man aged 30 to 39 with active or convalescent COVID-19. Both conserved end residues are part of each CDR3. Fields, in order: J gene, V gene, CDR3 protein.

TRBJ2-1	TRBV28	CASSLGQWVSNEQFF
TRBJ2-2	TRBV9	CARWTGVGTGELFF
TRBJ1-5	TRBV11-2	CASSLAQGAGQPQHF
TRBJ2-3	TRBV5-5	CASSLPREWGTDTQYF
TRBJ1-1	TRBV7-2	CASSLSQFTEAFF
TRBJ1-1	TRBV4-2	CASAEGEGRVDTEAFF
TRBJ1-6	TRBV10-2	CASSYSNSPLHF
TRBJ2-1	TRBV27	CASSLTSGRARHNEQFF
TRBJ2-4	TRBV11-3	CASSLRAQGEPEIFF
TRBJ2-5	TRBV5-6	CASSLPSGRSQETQYF
TRBJ2-7	TRBV4-1	CASSQPPGQGAYEQYF
TRBJ2-7	TRBV28	CATTGTTNYEQYF
TRBJ2-6	TRBV6-5	CASSIQGRGANVLTF
TRBJ1-5	TRBV28	CASSEFRDQPQHF
TRBJ2-5	TRBV7-2	CASSSQGEKETQYF
TRBJ1-2	TRBV30	CAWRGPYGYTF
TRBJ2-5	TRBV30	CAWSGRTGAAETQYF
TRBJ1-1	TRBV10-3	CAISLTGRPEAFF
TRBJ1-4	TRBV6-5	CASSYSPKGEKLFF
TRBJ1-4	TRBV11-3	CASSSGQGKLVSDEKLFF
TRBJ2-1	TRBV11-3	CASSRPPGSSYNEQFF
TRBJ1-4	TRBV19	CASSPRSGRVREKLFF
TRBJ1-4	TRBV21-1	CASSKALSGVTNEKLFF
TRBJ2-1	TRBV7-2	CASSYRGNSYNEQFF
TRBJ1-6	TRBV30	CAWSYSSYNSPLHF
TRBJ1-2	TRBV18	CASSTRDSYYGYTF
TRBJ2-5	TRBV4-1	CASSPIRGGQETQYF
TRBJ2-7	TRBV27	CASSLSSESEQYF
TRBJ2-1	TRBV10-3	CAIQAPGQGYNEQFF
TRBJ2-7	TRBV4-3	CASSQGGREADEQYF
TRBJ2-5	TRBV4-1	CASSLLAGVETQYF
TRBJ1-2	TRBV9	CASSVTLTGGDGYTF
TRBJ2-2	TRBV6-2/TRBV6-3	CASSYYGGSFTGELFF
TRBJ1-6	TRBV19	CASSMSGGDSPLHF
TRBJ1-1	TRBV30	CAWKIMNTEAFF